The next 32 T cell receptor beta chains were all read from a single sample in a study of shared clonotypes between healthy human individuals. The repertoire was sequenced with immunoSEQ multiplex PCR; TCRdb's copy has only in-frame clones and lacks some. The sample lists over 850,000 clones, about 84% occurring once. The source material was memory CD4+ T cells from PBMCs. The sample's subset: CD45RA-negative fraction. Source of these receptors: a man aged 18-30 years in good health. Some clones in this sample may be carry-over from other donors' samples.

This clone was seen only a few times. V and J are TRBV30 and TRBJ1-1; TRBD1 might be the D (5 bases). In germline, CDR1 is GTSNPN, CDR2 SVGIG (reference sequence). The V end lost 4 bases, the J end lost 4 bases, and 13 bases lay between the germline ends. The CDR3 is 13 residues long. CDR3 coding DNA: TGTGCCTGGAACAGTGGGGCAGGCACTGAAGCTTTCTTT. Protein: CAWNSGAGTEAFF.

V is TRBV28 and J is TRBJ2-3; tentatively, D is TRBD2 (6 bases). Trimming pared 7 bases from V and 0 bases from J, leaving 14 bases between. CDR1 and CDR2 (germline): MDHEN, SYDVKM. CDR3 length equals 15 residues. CDR3 nucleotides: TGTGCCAGCATTACAGAGAGCGGGAGCACAGATACGCAGTATTTT. Translation gives CASITESGSTDTQYF.

In this sample, this clone turned up a few times. The V gene is TRBV12-5, the J gene TRBJ2-5, with 7 positions matching TRBD2. Germline CDR1 LGHNT, CDR2 FRNRAP. This CDR3 contains 15 residues. J gave up 1 base and V 8 bases, and 10 bases lay outside the gene matches. The CDR3 sequence is CASSAGLAVQETQYF. In DNA form, the CDR3 reads TGTGCTAGTTCCGCAGGGCTAGCGGTCCAAGAGACCCAGTACTTC.

The CDR3 bases are TGTGCCTGGAGGACAGGAAGCACAGATACGCAGTATTTT. Protein sequence: CAWRTGSTDTQYF. This chain joins TRBV30 and TRBJ2-3; a possible D gene is TRBD1 (6 bases). Germline V CDR1 and CDR2: GTSNPN, SVGIG (reference sequence). The CDR3 consists of 13 residues. The V gene lost 3 bases and the J gene lost 0 bases, with 7 bases spanning the gap.

V gene TRBV4-3 combines with J gene TRBJ2-7, with a possible D match to TRBD1 (5 bases). This CDR3 has 16 residues. Trimming took 0 bases from V and 4 from J, leaving 16 bases between them. Germline V gene sequence: CDR1 LGHNA, CDR2 YSLEER. The CDR3 DNA sequence: TGCGCCAGCAGCCAAGAAGTCCGGCAGGGAAGGTACGAGCAGTACTTC. Protein product: CASSQEVRQGRYEQYF.

V usage is TRBV5-4 and J usage is TRBJ2-5; D perhaps matches TRBD2 (5 bases). Trimming removed 3 bases at V and 1 base at J, with 10 bases between. The CDR3 covers 14 residues. Germline loops: CDR1 SGHNT, CDR2 YYREEE (reference sequence). The CDR3 nucleotides are TGTGCCAGCAGCTCGTTAGCGTCCCAAGAGACCCAGTACTTC. Protein: CASSSLASQETQYF.

This clone was seen only a few times. The genes are TRBV30 and TRBJ1-2; D gene uncertain. V lost 0 bases and J lost 7, with 9 bases in between. The CDR3 runs to 12 residues. Germline CDR1 reads GTSNPN; CDR2 reads SVGIG (reference sequence). CDR3 protein: CAWSVQGLGYTF. In DNA, the CDR3 is TGTGCCTGGAGTGTACAAGGGCTTGGCTACACCTTC.

This clone showed up many times. The chain uses TRBV4-2 and TRBJ1-3, with TRBD1 identical over 7 bases. CDR3 size: 18 residues. Germline loops: CDR1 LGHNA, CDR2 YNFKEQ. The ends lost 4 bases at V and 2 bases at J; junction bases unmatched: 14. The CDR3 sequence: CASSPTGNRPTAGNTIYF. CDR3 nucleotide sequence: TGTGCCAGCAGCCCGACAGGGAATAGGCCGACTGCTGGAAACACCATATATTTT.

This clone was observed a handful of times. The chain joins TRBV7-8 to TRBJ1-1, with a tentative D call TRBD1 (5 bases). The CDR3 totals 13 residues. Germline V CDR1 and CDR2: SGHVS, FQNEAQ. V was cut by 4 bases and J by 5 bases, with 11 bases left in between. Here the CDR3 DNA reads TGTGCCAGCAGCTATACGGGGGAGACTGAAGCTTTCTTT. Translating gives CASSYTGETEAFF. Full variable domain (outside the CDR3, taken from reference TRBV7-8 and TRBJ1-1): GAGVSQSPRYKVAKRGQDVALRCDPISGHVSLFWYQQALGQGPEFLTYFQNEAQLDKSGLPSDRFFAERPEGSVSTLKIQRTQQEDSAVYLCASSYTGETEAFFGQGTRLTVV.

The J gene is TRBJ2-2, the V gene TRBV6-5, with 9 bases identical to TRBD2. The germline gives CDR1 MNHEY, CDR2 SVGAGI. After removal of 6 bases from V and 10 bases from J, the junction contained 12 bases not matched to a gene. The CDR3 is 15 amino acids. The chain's CDR3 is CASRKLAGRGEELFF. The CDR3 bases are TGTGCCAGCAGGAAGCTAGCGGGACGCGGGGAGGAGCTGTTTTTT.

The count of this clone is one. CDR3 amino acids: CASSEVLYTGPYF. The CDR3 bases are TGTGCCAGCAGTGAAGTCCTATATACAGGGCCGTACTTC. This sequence joins TRBV6-1 and TRBJ2-5; a possible D gene is TRBD1 (6 bases). The length of the CDR3 is 13 residues. V shed 1 base and J shed 13 bases, with 16 bases lying between them. Germline V gives CDR1 MNHNS, CDR2 SASEGT.

This sequence joins TRBV6-5 and TRBJ1-2; D gene ambiguous. In germline, CDR1 is MNHEY, CDR2 SVGAGI. Trimming shortened V by 10 bases and J by 5 bases, and 17 bases separated the two germline ends. The CDR3 has 13 amino acids. For the CDR3, the DNA is TGTGCCACCACCCGCGGGCCTCTTTATGGCTACACCTTC. Translating it yields CATTRGPLYGYTF.

This chain connects TRBV7-7 to TRBJ2-7; 7 bases line up with TRBD2. This CDR3 comprises 15 residues. V shed 5 bases, J shed 1 base, and the junction held 8 bases outside the gene matches. Germline V gene sequence: CDR1 SSHAT, CDR2 FNYEAQ (reference sequence). The CDR3 loop reads CASSPAGAGSYEQYF. The CDR3 nucleotides are TGTGCCAGCAGCCCCGCGGGAGCGGGGTCCTACGAGCAGTACTTC.

The chain combines TRBV18 with TRBJ2-7; D uncertain. Germline V gene data show CDR1 as KGHSH and CDR2 as LQKENI. V was shortened by 3 bases and J by 2 bases, with 14 bases between the two germline ends. The CDR3 length is 15 residues. For the CDR3, the DNA is TGTGCCAGCTCACCCCGCCCGAGGACCCCCTACGAGCAGTACTTC. It codes for CASSPRPRTPYEQYF.

As for this clone: The identical CDR3 is also encoded by other nucleotide sequences in the sample. The V and J genes are TRBV6-6 and TRBJ2-6; D is uncertain. The CDR3 contains 15 residues. V lost 5 bases and J lost 0, with 8 bases in between. Germline assignment: CDR1 MNHNY and CDR2 SVGAGI (reference sequence). The CDR3 sequence is CASSRQISGANVLTF. Here the CDR3 DNA reads TGTGCCAGCAGTCGACAAATCTCTGGGGCCAACGTCCTGACTTTC.

This chain connects TRBV7-9 to TRBJ1-2; D not certain. Trimming removed 6 bases at V and 10 bases at J, with 15 bases between. Germline V CDR1 and CDR2: SEHNR, FQNEAQ (reference sequence). The CDR3 contains 12 residues. DNA of the CDR3: TGTGCCAGCAGTCCAGACCTAGAGGACTACACCTTC. It translates to CASSPDLEDYTF.

The V and J genes are TRBV5-1 and TRBJ2-1, with 16 nucleotides matching TRBD2. The CDR3 is 18 residues long. Germline CDR1 reads SGHRS; CDR2 reads YFSETQ. Trimming at V came to 3 bases and at J to 9 bases, leaving 12 bases not matched to a gene. The CDR3 DNA sequence: TGCGCCAGCAGCTCACAACCGGGACTAGCGGGAGGGCCTGGTGAGCAGTTCTTC. This codes for CASSSQPGLAGGPGEQFF.

This chain links TRBV29-1 with TRBJ2-7; D unresolved. Germline lookup yields CDR1 SQVTM and CDR2 ANQGSEA. The CDR3 consists of 12 residues. The V end was cut by 7 bases, the J end by 3 bases, with 13 bases between. CDR3 DNA: TGCAGCGCCGGTTTGGTCGACTACGAGCAGTACTTC. It is translated as CSAGLVDYEQYF.

This clone has more than one count but fewer than ten. This sequence joins TRBV7-2 and TRBJ2-1, with TRBD2 matching 12 bases. From germline, CDR1 is SGHTA and CDR2 FQGNSA. There are 15 residues in the CDR3. With V trimmed by 4 bases and J by 9 bases, 7 bases remained unmatched. In DNA, the CDR3 is TGTGCCAGCAGCTCTCGGACTAGCGGGATAGGTGAGCAGTTCTTC. Its protein is CASSSRTSGIGEQFF.

This sequence joins TRBV6-1 and TRBJ2-1; D unclear. The CDR3 runs to 14 residues. CDR1 is MNHNS, CDR2 SASEGT, per germline. V lost 3 bases, J lost 0 bases, and 6 bases lay in between. As DNA, the CDR3 is TGTGCCAGCAGTGAGCCCCCCTCCTACAATGAGCAGTTCTTC. Its protein is CASSEPPSYNEQFF.

This clone has just one count. This chain connects TRBV7-2 to TRBJ2-1; 8 positions match TRBD1. CDR1 and CDR2 (germline): SGHTA, FQGNSA. The V and J ends lost 5 bases and 4 bases, in that order; junction bases with no gene match: 7. CDR3 length: 15 residues. CDR3: CASSPGQGNYNEQFF. CDR3 sequence (DNA): TGTGCCAGCAGCCCAGGACAGGGAAATTACAATGAGCAGTTCTTC.

J is TRBJ2-7 and V is TRBV30; a weak D match, TRBD1 (6 bases). Per the germline V gene, CDR1 is GTSNPN and CDR2 is SVGIG (reference sequence). This CDR3 spans 16 amino acids. The V and J ends lost 5 bases and 0 bases respectively, with 20 bases between them. The CDR3 reads CAWQANTGPYSYEQYF. CDR3 DNA: TGTGCCTGGCAGGCAAATACAGGGCCCTACTCCTACGAGCAGTACTTC. Based on the CDR3 plus reference TRBV30 and TRBJ2-7, the full variable domain is SQTIHQWPATLVQPVGSPLSLECTVEGTSNPNLYWYRQAAGRGLQLLFYSVGIGQISSEVPQNLSASRPQDRQFILSSKKLLLSDSGFYLCAWQANTGPYSYEQYFGPGTRLTVT.

This clone was detected only a few times. The chain couples TRBV5-1 to TRBJ1-5; tentative D call: TRBD1 (6 bases). Germline CDR1 and CDR2: SGHRS and YFSETQ. Trimming took 0 bases from V and 6 from J, leaving 13 bases between them. This CDR3 contains 15 residues. This CDR3 is CASSLGGAPGQPQHF. DNA of the CDR3: TGCGCCAGCAGCTTGGGGGGGGCGCCCGGTCAGCCCCAGCATTTT.

The V gene is TRBV19, the J gene TRBJ1-5, with D tentatively TRBD1 (5 bases). Per germline, CDR1 LNHDA and CDR2 SQIVND (reference sequence). Trimming left V 3 bases short and J 5 bases short, with 11 bases between. The CDR3 consists of 14 residues. The CDR3 sequence is CASSIWGIHQPQHF. The CDR3, as DNA: TGTGCCAGTAGTATCTGGGGGATTCATCAGCCCCAGCATTTT.

The V gene is TRBV9, the J gene TRBJ2-1; 16 bases fit TRBD2. CDR3 size: 17 residues. Germline CDR1 reads SGDLS; CDR2 reads YYNGEE. V was pared by 4 bases and J by 8 bases, with 9 bases of the junction left unmatched. CDR3 coding DNA: TGTGCCAGCAGCCCCCGGGGGACTAGCGGGAGGGCCTATGAGCAGTTCTTC. As protein: CASSPRGTSGRAYEQFF.

CDR3 bases: TGTGCCAGTACCCGACTAGCGGGAGCTGGGGCCAACGTCCTGACTTTC. This codes for CASTRLAGAGANVLTF. The rearrangement links TRBV19 to TRBJ2-6, with 12 positions matching TRBD2. The V and J ends lost 7 bases and 2 bases, in that order; junction bases with no gene match: 3. This CDR3 comprises 16 residues. Germline V CDR1 and CDR2: LNHDA, SQIVND (reference sequence).

This clone appeared a single time. The J gene is TRBJ2-5, the V gene TRBV7-9; tentatively, D is TRBD2 (5 bases). CDR1 is SEHNR and CDR2 is FQNEAQ in the germline V gene (reference sequence). The CDR3 loop spans 15 amino acids. V lost 4 bases to trimming and J lost 2 bases, with 14 bases between them. Here the CDR3 reads CASSSGPWRQETQYF. In nucleotides, the CDR3 is TGTGCCAGCAGCTCAGGCCCCTGGAGGCAAGAGACCCAGTACTTC.

V is TRBV5-1 and J is TRBJ2-7; 9 bases map to TRBD2. V was pared by 4 bases and J by 7 bases, with 15 bases of the junction left unmatched. There are 16 residues in the CDR3. Germline CDR1 is SGHRS and CDR2 is YFSETQ. The CDR3 loop is CASSAGASGTDWEQYF. The CDR3 nucleotides are TGCGCCAGCAGCGCGGGCGCTAGCGGGACGGATTGGGAGCAGTACTTC.

This clone has ten or more counts. This chain joins TRBV20-1 and TRBJ2-7, with unresolved D. The V end lost 7 bases, the J end lost 3 bases, and 10 bases lay between the germline ends. Germline-derived CDR1 and CDR2 are DFQATT and SNEGSKA (reference sequence). The CDR3 covers 11 residues. This CDR3 is CSVGDNYEQYF. In DNA, the CDR3 is TGCAGTGTAGGAGATAACTACGAGCAGTACTTC.

V is TRBV19 and J is TRBJ1-1; possibly TRBD1 for D (5 bases). CDR3 size: 14 residues. V gave up 1 base and J gave up 4 bases, with 10 bases separating them. Germline CDR1 is LNHDA and CDR2 is SQIVND (reference sequence). CDR3 amino acids: CASSIVGGFTEAFF. Written as DNA, the CDR3 is TGTGCCAGTAGTATAGTGGGGGGATTCACTGAAGCTTTCTTT. Full variable domain (remainder filled in from reference TRBV19 and TRBJ1-1): DGGITQSPKYLFRKEGQNVTLSCEQNLNHDAMYWYRQDPGQGLRLIYYSQIVNDFQKGDIAEGYSVSREKKESFPLTVTSAQKNPTAFYLCASSIVGGFTEAFFGQGTRLTVV.

The genes are TRBV4-1 and TRBJ2-5; TRBD1 is a possible D gene (6 bases). Looked up from germline, CDR1 is MGHRA and CDR2 is YSYEKL. V lost 0 bases and J lost 5, with 13 bases in between. The CDR3 loop spans 15 amino acids. The CDR3 spells CASSQEAARGETQYF. The CDR3 nucleotides are TGCGCCAGCAGCCAAGAAGCGGCGAGGGGGGAGACCCAGTACTTC.

This chain connects TRBV7-8 to TRBJ2-3, with TRBD2 as a possible D gene (5 bases). V was shortened by 4 bases and J by 2 bases, with 19 bases between the two germline ends. CDR3 length: 17 residues. In germline, CDR1 is SGHVS, CDR2 FQNEAQ. CDR3: CASSSNRGAASTDTQYF. The CDR3 DNA follows: TGTGCCAGCAGCTCAAACCGGGGTGCGGCGTCCACAGATACGCAGTATTTT.